The sequence of this T cell receptor beta chain was determined in a study of STAT5B mutations in CD4+ large granular lymphocyte leukemia. Sequencing was performed with immunoSEQ multiplex PCR; in TCRdb, only in-frame clones are kept and a portion is missing. Altogether about 45,000 clones are present, roughly 85% being singletons, with the ten largest covering about 3%. Study outcomes and limitations: No patients shared main leukemic clonotypes, though 20% to 25% appeared at low frequency elsewhere.

Turning to this clone: The antigen is undetermined.

The germline gives CDR1 SGHAT, CDR2 FQNNGV. The CDR3 length is 14 residues. Losses at the gene ends were 5 bases for V and 5 bases for J; bases not matched to a gene: 4. What was sequenced was CD4+ T cells from blood buffy coats. This TCR was sampled from a human donor in good health. The chain has TRBV11-2 and TRBJ2-3; 10 bases line up with TRBD2. The CDR3 sequence is CASSATSGKDTQYF. Here the CDR3 DNA reads TGTGCCAGCAGCGCCACTAGCGGGAAAGATACGCAGTATTTT. Based on the CDR3 plus reference TRBV11-2 and TRBJ2-3, the full variable domain is EAGVAQSPRYKIIEKRQSVAFWCNPISGHATLYWYQQILGQGPKLLIQFQNNGVVDDSQLPKDRFSAERLKGVDSTLKIQPAKLEDSAVYLCASSATSGKDTQYFGPGTRLTVL.